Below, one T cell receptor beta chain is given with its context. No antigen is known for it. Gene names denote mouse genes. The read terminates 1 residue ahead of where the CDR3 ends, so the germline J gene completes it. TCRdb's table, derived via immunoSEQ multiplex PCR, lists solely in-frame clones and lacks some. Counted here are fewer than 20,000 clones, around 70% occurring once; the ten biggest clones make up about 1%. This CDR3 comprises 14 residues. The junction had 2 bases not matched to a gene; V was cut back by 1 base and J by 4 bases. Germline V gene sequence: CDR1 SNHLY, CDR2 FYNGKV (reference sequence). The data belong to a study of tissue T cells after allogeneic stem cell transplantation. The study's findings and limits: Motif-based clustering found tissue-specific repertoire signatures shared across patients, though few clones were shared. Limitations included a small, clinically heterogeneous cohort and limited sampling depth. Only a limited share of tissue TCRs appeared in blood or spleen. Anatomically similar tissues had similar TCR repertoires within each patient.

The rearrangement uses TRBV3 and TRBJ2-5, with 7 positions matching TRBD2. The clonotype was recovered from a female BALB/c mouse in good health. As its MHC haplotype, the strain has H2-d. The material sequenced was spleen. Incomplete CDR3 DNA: TGTGCCAGCAGCTTAGAACTGGGGAAAGACACCCAGTAC. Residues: CASSLELGKDTQY. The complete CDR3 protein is CASSLELGKDTQYF.